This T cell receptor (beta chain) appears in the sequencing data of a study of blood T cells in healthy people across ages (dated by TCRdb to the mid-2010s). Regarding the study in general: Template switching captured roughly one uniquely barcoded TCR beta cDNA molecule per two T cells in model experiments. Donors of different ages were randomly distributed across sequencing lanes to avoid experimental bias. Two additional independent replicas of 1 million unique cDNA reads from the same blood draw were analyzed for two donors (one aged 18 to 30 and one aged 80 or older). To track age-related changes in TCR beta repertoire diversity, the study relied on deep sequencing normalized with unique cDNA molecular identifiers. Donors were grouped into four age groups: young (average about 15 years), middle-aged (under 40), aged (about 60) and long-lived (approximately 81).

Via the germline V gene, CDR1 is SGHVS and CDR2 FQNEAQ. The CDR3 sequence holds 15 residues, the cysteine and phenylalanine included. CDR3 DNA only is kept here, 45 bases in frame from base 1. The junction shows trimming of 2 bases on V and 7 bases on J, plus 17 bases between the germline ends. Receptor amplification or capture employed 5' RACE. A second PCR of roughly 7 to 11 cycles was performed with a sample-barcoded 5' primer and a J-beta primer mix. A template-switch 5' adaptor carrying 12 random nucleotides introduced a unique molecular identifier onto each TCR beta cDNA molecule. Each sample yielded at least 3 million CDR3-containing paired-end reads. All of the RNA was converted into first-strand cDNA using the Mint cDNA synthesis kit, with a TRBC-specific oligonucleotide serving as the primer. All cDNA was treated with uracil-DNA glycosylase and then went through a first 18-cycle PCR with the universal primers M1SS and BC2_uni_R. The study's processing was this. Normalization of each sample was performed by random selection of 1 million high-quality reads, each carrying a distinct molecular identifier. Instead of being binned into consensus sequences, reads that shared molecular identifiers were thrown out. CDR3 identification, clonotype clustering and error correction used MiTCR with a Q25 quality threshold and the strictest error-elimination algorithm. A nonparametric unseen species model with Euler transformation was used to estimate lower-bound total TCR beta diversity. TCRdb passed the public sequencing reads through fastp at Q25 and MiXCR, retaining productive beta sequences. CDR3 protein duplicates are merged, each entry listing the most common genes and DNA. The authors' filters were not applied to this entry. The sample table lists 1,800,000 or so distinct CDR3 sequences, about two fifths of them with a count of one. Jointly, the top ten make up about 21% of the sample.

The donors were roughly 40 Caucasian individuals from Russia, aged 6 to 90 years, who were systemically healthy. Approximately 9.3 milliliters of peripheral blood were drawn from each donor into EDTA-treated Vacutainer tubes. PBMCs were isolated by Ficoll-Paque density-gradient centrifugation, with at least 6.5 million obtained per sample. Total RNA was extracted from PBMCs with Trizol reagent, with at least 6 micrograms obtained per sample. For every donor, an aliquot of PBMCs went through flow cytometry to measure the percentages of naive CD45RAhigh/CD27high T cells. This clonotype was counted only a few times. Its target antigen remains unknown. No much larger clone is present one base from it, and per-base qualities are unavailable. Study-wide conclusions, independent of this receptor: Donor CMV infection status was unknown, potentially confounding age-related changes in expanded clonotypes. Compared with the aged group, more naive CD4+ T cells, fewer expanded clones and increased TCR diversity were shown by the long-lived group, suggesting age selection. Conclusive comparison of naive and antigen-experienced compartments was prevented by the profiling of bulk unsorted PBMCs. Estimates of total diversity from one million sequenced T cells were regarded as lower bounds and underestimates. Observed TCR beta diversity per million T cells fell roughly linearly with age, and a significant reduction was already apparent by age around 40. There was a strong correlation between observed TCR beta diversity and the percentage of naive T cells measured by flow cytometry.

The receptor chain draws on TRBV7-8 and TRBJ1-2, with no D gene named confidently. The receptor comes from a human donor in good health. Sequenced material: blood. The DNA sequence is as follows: TGTGCCAGCAGCTTATCCGCACGGCTTGGAGGTGGCTACACCTTC. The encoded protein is CASSLSARLGGGYTF.